The TCR beta chain under discussion was sequenced for a study of T cells in Graves' hyperthyroidism and ophthalmopathy. Study at large: Peripheral blood collection took place at initial diagnosis, before any treatment.

Subjects aged 18 to 65 presented with newly diagnosed hyperthyroidism of less than 2 months' duration. What was amplified from RNA transcripts were TCR beta CDR3 regions. Researchers ran a first-round RT-PCR on the TCR CDR3 using the HTBI primer set. MiXCR, applied by TCRdb to the multiplex PCR reads, yields one record per CDR3 protein. In the table there are around 400,000 distinct CDR3 sequences, 25% of which are singletons. Trimming cost V 1 base and J 6 bases; bases outside gene matches: 5. The CDR3 is 15 amino acids. The germline CDR1 and CDR2 sequences are DFQATT and SNEGSKA (reference sequence). This clonotype was recorded at least ten times. Its matching antigen is unknown. Whole-study findings and limits: From stable hyperthyroidism, ophthalmopathy was set apart by a 13 V-J model.

The chain links TRBV20-1 to TRBJ2-1, with TRBD2 identical over 11 bases. Sequenced: blood. The source of this sequence is a man in his forties or fifties with Graves' hyperthyroidism. The CDR3 spells CSARGVSGRANEQFF. CDR3 nucleotides: TGCAGTGCTAGAGGGGTTAGCGGGAGGGCCAATGAGCAGTTCTTC.